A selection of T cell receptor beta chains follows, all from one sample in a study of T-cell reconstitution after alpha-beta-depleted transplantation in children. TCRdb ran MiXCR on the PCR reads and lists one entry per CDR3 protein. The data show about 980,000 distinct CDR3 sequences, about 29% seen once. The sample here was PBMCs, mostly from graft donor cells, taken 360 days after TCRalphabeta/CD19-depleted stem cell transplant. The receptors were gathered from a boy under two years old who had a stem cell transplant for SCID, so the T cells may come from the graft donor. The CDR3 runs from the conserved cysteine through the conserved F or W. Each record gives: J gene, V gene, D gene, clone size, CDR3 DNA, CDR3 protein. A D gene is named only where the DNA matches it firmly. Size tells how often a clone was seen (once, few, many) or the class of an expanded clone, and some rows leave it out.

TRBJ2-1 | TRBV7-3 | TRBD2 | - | TGTGCCAGCAGCCCACGTGGGACTAGCGGGCAATTTGAGCAGTTCTTC | CASSPRGTSGQFEQFF
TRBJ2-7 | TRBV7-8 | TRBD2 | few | TGTGCCAGCAGCTTACGGGAGGGAGCCTACGAGCAGTACTTC | CASSLREGAYEQYF
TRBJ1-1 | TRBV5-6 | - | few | TGTGCCAGCAGCTCGGGCGGGTATTTGAACACTGAAGCTTTCTTT | CASSSGGYLNTEAFF
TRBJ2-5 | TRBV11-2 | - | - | TGTGCCAGCAGCCCGGTGGCACCTCCAGCTAGGAAACAAGAGACCCAGTACTTC | CASSPVAPPARKQETQYF
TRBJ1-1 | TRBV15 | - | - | TGTGCCACCAGCAGAGTAACGCCGGGGGCTGAAGCTTTCTTT | CATSRVTPGAEAFF
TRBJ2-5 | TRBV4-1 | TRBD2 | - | TGCGCCAGCAGCCAAGGTATCCTCTGGCGGGGGCAAGAGACCCAGTACTTC | CASSQGILWRGQETQYF
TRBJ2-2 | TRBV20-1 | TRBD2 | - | TGCAGTGCTAGAGCTATTAGCGGGGGAGTTTACACCGGGGAGCTGTTTTTT | CSARAISGGVYTGELFF
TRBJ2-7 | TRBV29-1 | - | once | TGCAGCGTTGTGTCCCCACCGGGGTACGAGCAGTACTTC | CSVVSPPGYEQYF
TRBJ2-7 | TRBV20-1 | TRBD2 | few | TGCAGTTCCACCTCGGGACTAGCGGGAAACGAGCAGTACTTC | CSSTSGLAGNEQYF
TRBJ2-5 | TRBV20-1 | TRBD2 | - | TGCAGTGCTAGAGTTCCGACTAGCGGTAAAGAGACCCAGTACTTC | CSARVPTSGKETQYF
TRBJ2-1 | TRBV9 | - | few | TGTGCCAGCAGCTCGCTCCGGTCGCCCCTAGGAGCCCTTGAGCAGTTCTTC | CASSSLRSPLGALEQFF
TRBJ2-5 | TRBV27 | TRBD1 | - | TGTGCCAGCAGTCACGGGACAGGGTACCAAGAGACCCAGTACTTC | CASSHGTGYQETQYF
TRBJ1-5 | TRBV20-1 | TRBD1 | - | TGCAGTGCTATGGGACAGGGGGGAAATCAGCCCCAGCATTTT | CSAMGQGGNQPQHF
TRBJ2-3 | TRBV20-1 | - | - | TGCAGTGCTAGAGAGGGTCTAGCTGCAGATACGCAGTATTTT | CSAREGLAADTQYF
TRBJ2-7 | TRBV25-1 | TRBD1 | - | TGTGCCAGCAGTGAATATTTCGGGACAGGGGGAGTCTACGAGCAGTACTTC | CASSEYFGTGGVYEQYF
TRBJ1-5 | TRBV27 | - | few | TGTGCCAGCAGTCAAGGGGGTTTTCGCAATCAGCCCCAGCATTTT | CASSQGGFRNQPQHF
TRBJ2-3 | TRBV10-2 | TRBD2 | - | TGCGCCAGCAGTGTCCCGACTAGCGGTAACACAGATACGCAGTATTTT | CASSVPTSGNTDTQYF
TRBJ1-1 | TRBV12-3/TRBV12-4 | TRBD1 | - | TGTGCCAGCAGCGCCGAGACAGGGATGAACACTGAAGCTTTCTTT | CASSAETGMNTEAFF
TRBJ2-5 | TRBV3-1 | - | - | TGTGCCAGCAGCCAAGTGGACAGCGAGACCCAGTACTTC | CASSQVDSETQYF
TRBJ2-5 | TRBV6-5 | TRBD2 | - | TGTGCCAGCAGTTACTCCTCTAGCGGGGCCCAAGAGACCCAGTACTTC | CASSYSSSGAQETQYF
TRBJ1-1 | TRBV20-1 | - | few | TGCAGTGCGGTTCCTGGGGCGAGGAACACTGAAGCTTTCTTT | CSAVPGARNTEAFF
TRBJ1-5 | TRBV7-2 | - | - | TGTGCCAGCAGCTTAGAATGGGCCGGCAATCAGCCCCAGCATTTT | CASSLEWAGNQPQHF
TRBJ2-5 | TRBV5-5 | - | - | TGTGCCAGCAGCTTGTATTGGGGGGGCAAAGAGACCCAGTACTTC | CASSLYWGGKETQYF
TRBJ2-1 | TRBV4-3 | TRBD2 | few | TGCGCCAGCAGCCAAGAGCAGACTAGCGGAGAATACAATGAGCAGTTCTTC | CASSQEQTSGEYNEQFF
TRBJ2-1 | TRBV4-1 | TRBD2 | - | TGCGCCAGCAGCCAAGAGGGTGTATACCTGGCTAGCGGGGGGGATTACAATGAGCAGTTCTTC | CASSQEGVYLASGGDYNEQFF
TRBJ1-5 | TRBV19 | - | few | TGTGCCAGTAGTCCGGGCCAAAGGCGTGGCAATCAGCCCCAGCATTTT | CASSPGQRRGNQPQHF
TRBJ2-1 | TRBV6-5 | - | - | TGTGCCAGCAGTTACAGTCTCGAGCAGGGCGCGGATGAGCAGTTCTTC | CASSYSLEQGADEQFF
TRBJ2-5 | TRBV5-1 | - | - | TGCGCCAGCACTGACACACAAGAGACCCAGTACTTC | CASTDTQETQYF
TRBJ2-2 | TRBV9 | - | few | TGTGCCAGTCGGGGCCCGCGTCCAGGGGAGCTGTTTTTT | CASRGPRPGELFF
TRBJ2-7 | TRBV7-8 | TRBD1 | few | TGTGCCAGCAGCCCCACGGGACAGGTCTCCTACGAGCAGTACTTC | CASSPTGQVSYEQYF
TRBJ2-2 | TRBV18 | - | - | TGTGCCAGCTCACCGTTCGGCAGCGCGAACACCGGGGAGCTGTTTTTT | CASSPFGSANTGELFF
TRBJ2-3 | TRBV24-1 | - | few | TGTGCCACCAGTGGCCGGGGTGATACGCAGTATTTT | CATSGRGDTQYF
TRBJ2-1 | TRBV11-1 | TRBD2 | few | TGTGCCAGCAGCCTCACCGGGACTAGCGGGGGGCATCCTTCGGATGAGCAGTTCTTC | CASSLTGTSGGHPSDEQFF
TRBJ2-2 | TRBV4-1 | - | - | TGCGCCAGCAGCCAGGGCGGCTGGGGGCTAACCGGGGAGCTGTTTTTT | CASSQGGWGLTGELFF
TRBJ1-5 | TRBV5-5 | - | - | TGTGCCAGCAGCTCGGGGCCCGGGTCTCGACAGCCCCAGCATTTT | CASSSGPGSRQPQHF
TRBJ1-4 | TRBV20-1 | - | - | TGCAGTGCTAGACTCACGGGTACGGAGAAGAATGAAAAACTGTTTTTT | CSARLTGTEKNEKLFF
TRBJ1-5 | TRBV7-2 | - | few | TGTGCCAGCAGCTCCTACCGGGGGAACAATCAGCCCCAGCATTTT | CASSSYRGNNQPQHF
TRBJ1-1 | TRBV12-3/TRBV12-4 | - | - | TGTGCCAGCAGCCCACGACAGCGGGCGAACACTGAAGCTTTCTTT | CASSPRQRANTEAFF
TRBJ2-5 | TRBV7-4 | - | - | TGTGCCAGCGTCCAGAGAGGGGACTCGTGGTACCAAGAGACCCAGTACTTC | CASVQRGDSWYQETQYF
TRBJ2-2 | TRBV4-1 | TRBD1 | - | TGCGCCAGCAGCCAAGAAGGGACAGCGAACACCGGGGAGCTGTTTTTT | CASSQEGTANTGELFF
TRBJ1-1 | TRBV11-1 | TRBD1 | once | TGTGCCAGCAGCTCCCGGGACAGGGGGCGGGGCACTGAAGCTTTCTTT | CASSSRDRGRGTEAFF
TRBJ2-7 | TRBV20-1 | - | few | TGCAGTGCTTCCCTTCCCGGTGCAGACTACGAGAAGTACTTC | CSASLPGADYEKYF
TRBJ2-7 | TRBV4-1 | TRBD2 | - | TGCGCCAGCAGCCAGCCGGGACTAGCAAGGATCCAGGACTTC | CASSQPGLARIQDF
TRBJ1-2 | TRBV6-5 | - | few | TGTGCCAGCAGTTACTCTAGGGCGGCTCCAGGGGCCTTCTATGGCTACACCTTC | CASSYSRAAPGAFYGYTF
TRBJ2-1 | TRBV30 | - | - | TGTGCCTGGAGTGTACGACGGGGCTCCTACAATGAGCAGTTCTTC | CAWSVRRGSYNEQFF
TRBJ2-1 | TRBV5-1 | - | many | TGCGCCAGCAGCTTAATAAGGGAGTATAGGCATGAGCAGTTCTTC | CASSLIREYRHEQFF
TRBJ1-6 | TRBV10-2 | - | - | TGCGCCAGCGGCCGGGGCCCCAATTCACCCCTCCACTTT | CASGRGPNSPLHF
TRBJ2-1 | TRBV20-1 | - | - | TGCAGTGCTAGAGATACCCCTACAGGGTGGGCCTACAATGAGCAGTTCTTC | CSARDTPTGWAYNEQFF
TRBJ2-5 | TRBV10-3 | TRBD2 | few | TGTGCCATCAGTGAACCGACTAGCGGGGGGAAGACCCAGTACTTC | CAISEPTSGGKTQYF
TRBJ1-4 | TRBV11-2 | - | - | TGTGCCAGCAGTAGGGGGGTTAATGAAAAACTGTTTTTT | CASSRGVNEKLFF
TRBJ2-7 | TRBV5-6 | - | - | TGTGCCAGCAGCTACCTGGAGTCCTACGAGCAGTACTTC | CASSYLESYEQYF
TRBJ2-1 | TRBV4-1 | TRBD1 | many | TGCGCCAGCAGTCAGCCCGTACGGGACAGGGGACGGTCACAGTTCTTC | CASSQPVRDRGRSQFF
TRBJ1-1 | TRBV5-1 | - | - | TGCGCCAGCAGCTCGCAGGGGCAAGTCACTGAAGCTTTCTTT | CASSSQGQVTEAFF
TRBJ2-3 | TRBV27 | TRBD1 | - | TGTGCCAGCACTGGGGACAGTTTCACAGATACGCAGTATTTT | CASTGDSFTDTQYF
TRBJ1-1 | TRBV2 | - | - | TGTGCCAGCAGTGAAATGGGCCCTAACACTGAAGCTTTCTTT | CASSEMGPNTEAFF
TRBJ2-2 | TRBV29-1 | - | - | TGCAGCGTTGAAGATGGAGTCACCGGGGAGCTGTTTTTT | CSVEDGVTGELFF
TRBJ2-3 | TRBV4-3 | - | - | TGCGCCAGCAGCCCCCAAGGGACACTAGCCGATACGCAGTATTTT | CASSPQGTLADTQYF
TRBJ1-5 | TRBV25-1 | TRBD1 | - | TGTGCCAGCAGTGAATCCCCAGGGGGACAGCCCCAGCATTTT | CASSESPGGQPQHF
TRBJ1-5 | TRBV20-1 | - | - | TGCAGTGCTAGCCTCCTGCCCCCCTTGAGTATCCATCAGCCCCAGCATTTT | CSASLLPPLSIHQPQHF